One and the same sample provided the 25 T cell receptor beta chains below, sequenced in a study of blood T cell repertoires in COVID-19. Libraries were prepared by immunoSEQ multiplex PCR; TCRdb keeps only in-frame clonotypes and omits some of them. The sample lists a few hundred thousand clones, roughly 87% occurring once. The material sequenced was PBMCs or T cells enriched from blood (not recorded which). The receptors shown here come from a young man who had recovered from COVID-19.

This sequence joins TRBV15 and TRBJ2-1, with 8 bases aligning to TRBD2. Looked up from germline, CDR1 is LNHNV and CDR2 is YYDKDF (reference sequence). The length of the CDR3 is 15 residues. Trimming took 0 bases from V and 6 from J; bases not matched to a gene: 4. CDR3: CATSRDQGTSNEQFF. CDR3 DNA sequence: TGTGCCACCAGCAGAGATCAAGGGACTAGCAATGAGCAGTTCTTC. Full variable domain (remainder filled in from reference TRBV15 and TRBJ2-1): DAMVIQNPRYQVTQFGKPVTLSCSQTLNHNVMYWYQQKSSQAPKLLFHYYDKDFNNEADTPDNFQSRRPNTSFCFLDIRSPGLGDTAMYLCATSRDQGTSNEQFFGPGTRLTVL.

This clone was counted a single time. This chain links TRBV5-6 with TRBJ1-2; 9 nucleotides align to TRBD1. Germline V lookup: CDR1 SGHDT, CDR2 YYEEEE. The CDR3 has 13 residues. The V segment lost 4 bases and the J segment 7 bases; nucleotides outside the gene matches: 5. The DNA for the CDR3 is TGTGCCAGCAGCAGGGGACAGGGTCGTGGCTACACCTTC. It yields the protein CASSRGQGRGYTF.

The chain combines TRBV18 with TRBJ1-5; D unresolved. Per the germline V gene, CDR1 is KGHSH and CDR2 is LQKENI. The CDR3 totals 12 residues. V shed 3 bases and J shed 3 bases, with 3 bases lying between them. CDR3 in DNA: TGTGCCAGCTCACCCAACAATCAGCCCCAGCATTTT. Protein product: CASSPNNQPQHF.

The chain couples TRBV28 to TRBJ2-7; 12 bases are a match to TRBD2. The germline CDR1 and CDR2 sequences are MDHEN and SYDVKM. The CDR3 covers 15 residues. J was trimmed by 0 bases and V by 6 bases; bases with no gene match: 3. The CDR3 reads CASRPTSGSSYEQYF. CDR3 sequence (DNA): TGTGCCAGCAGGCCGACTAGCGGGAGCTCCTACGAGCAGTACTTC. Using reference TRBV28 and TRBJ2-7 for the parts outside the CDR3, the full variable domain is DVKVTQSSRYLVKRTGEKVFLECVQDMDHENMFWYRQDPGLGLRLIYFSYDVKMKEKGDIPEGYSVSREKKERFSLILESASTNQTSMYLCASRPTSGSSYEQYFGPGTRLTVT.

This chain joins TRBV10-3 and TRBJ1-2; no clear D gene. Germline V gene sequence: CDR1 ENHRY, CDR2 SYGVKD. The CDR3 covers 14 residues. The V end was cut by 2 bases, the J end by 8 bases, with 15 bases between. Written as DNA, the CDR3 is TGTGCCATCAGTGAGCTAGCAGTAGGGTACGGCTACACCTTC. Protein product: CAISELAVGYGYTF.

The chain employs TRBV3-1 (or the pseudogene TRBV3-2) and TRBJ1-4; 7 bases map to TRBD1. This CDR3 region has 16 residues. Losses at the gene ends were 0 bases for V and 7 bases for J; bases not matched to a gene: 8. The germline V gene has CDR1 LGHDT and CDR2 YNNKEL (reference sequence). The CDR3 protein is CASSQDKWAGGEKLFF. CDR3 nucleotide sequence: TGTGCCAGCAGCCAAGATAAGTGGGCAGGGGGTGAAAAACTGTTTTTT.

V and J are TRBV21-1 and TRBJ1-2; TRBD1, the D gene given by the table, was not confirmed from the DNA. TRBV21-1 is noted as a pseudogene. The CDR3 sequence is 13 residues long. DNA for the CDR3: TGTGCCAGCAGAAAAACAGGGAACTATGGCTACACCTTC. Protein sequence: CASRKTGNYGYTF.

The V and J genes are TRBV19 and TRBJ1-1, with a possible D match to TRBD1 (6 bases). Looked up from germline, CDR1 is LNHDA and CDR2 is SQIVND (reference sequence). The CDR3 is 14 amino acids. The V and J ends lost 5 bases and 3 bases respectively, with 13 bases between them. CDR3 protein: CASSQGLLDTEAFF. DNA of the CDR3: TGTGCCAGTAGTCAGGGGCTTTTGGACACTGAAGCTTTCTTT.

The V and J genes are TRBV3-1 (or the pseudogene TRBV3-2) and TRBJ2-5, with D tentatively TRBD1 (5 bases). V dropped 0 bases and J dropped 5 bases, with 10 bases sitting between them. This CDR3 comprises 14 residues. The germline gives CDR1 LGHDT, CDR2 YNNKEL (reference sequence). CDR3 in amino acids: CASSQDMGRETQYF. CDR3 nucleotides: TGTGCCAGCAGCCAAGATATGGGGCGCGAGACCCAGTACTTC.

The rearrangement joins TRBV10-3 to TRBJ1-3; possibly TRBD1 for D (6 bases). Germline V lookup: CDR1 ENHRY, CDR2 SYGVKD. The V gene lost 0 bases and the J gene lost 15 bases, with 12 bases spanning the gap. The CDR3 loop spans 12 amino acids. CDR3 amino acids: CAISESFGQRYF. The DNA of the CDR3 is TGTGCCATCAGTGAGTCTTTCGGACAGAGATATTTT.

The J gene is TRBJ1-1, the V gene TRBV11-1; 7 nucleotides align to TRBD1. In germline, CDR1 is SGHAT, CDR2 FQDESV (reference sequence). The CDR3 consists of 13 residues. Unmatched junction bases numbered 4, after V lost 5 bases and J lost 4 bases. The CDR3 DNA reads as TGTGCCAGCAGCATCGGGACAGTCACTGAAGCTTTCTTT. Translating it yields CASSIGTVTEAFF.

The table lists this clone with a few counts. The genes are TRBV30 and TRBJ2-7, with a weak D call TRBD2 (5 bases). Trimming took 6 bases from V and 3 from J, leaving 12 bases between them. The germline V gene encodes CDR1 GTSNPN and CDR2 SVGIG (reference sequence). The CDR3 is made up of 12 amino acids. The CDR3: CACSRGYYEQYF. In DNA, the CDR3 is TGTGCCTGTTCTCGGGGTTACTACGAGCAGTACTTC.

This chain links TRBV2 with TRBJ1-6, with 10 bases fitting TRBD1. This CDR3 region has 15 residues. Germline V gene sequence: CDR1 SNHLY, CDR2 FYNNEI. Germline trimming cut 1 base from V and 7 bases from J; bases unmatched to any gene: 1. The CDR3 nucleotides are TGTGCCAGCAGTGAAGAGACAGGGGGCAATTCACCCCTCCACTTT. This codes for CASSEETGGNSPLHF.

The CDR3 nucleotides are TGTGCCATCAGAGGACAGGGGGCCTTCGAGCAGTACTTC. Translating it yields CAIRGQGAFEQYF. The V and J genes are TRBV10-3 and TRBJ2-7; 11 bases line up with TRBD1. CDR3 length: 13 amino acids. V lost 6 bases, J lost 6 bases, and 4 bases stayed unmatched. Germline loops: CDR1 ENHRY, CDR2 SYGVKD.

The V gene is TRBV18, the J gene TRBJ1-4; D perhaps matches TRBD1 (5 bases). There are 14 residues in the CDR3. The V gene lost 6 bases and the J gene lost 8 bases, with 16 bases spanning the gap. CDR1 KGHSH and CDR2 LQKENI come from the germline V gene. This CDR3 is CASSTWGNQEKLFF. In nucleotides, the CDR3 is TGTGCCAGCTCCACCTGGGGCAATCAGGAAAAACTGTTTTTT.

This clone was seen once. In DNA, the CDR3 is TGTGCCAGCAGTGTCGAACTTACCCTCTATGGCTACACCTTC. Encoded protein: CASSVELTLYGYTF. The V call is TRBV28, the J call TRBJ1-2; no clear D gene. V was pared by 5 bases and J by 4 bases, with 14 bases between. The CDR3 has 14 amino acids. Germline loops: CDR1 MDHEN, CDR2 SYDVKM.

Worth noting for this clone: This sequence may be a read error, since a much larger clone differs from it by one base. CDR3 residues: CASSLGLADYNEQFF. CDR3 DNA: TGTGCCAGCAGCTTAGGACTAGCGGACTACAATGAGCAGTTCTTC. The rearrangement uses TRBV11-3 and TRBJ2-1; 9 nucleotides align to TRBD2. Germline assignment: CDR1 SGHNT and CDR2 YENEEA. The CDR3 runs 15 residues. The ends lost 1 base at V and 3 bases at J; junction bases unmatched: 1.

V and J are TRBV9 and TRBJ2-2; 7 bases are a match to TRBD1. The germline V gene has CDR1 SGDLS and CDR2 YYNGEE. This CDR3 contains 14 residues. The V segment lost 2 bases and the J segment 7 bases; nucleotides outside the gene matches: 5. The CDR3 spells CASSVRGINGELFF. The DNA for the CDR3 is TGTGCCAGCAGCGTCAGGGGGATCAACGGGGAGCTGTTTTTT.

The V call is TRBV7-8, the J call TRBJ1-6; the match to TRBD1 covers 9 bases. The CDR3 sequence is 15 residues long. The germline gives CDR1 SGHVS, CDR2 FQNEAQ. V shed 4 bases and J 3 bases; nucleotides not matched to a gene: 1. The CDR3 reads CASSWTGVYNSPLHF. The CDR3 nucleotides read TGTGCCAGCAGCTGGACAGGGGTCTATAATTCACCCCTCCACTTT.

CDR3 amino acids: CASSLAAAGRSYNEQFF. The CDR3 DNA reads TGTGCCAGCAGCTTAGCGGCAGCGGGGCGTTCCTACAATGAGCAGTTCTTC. The chain has TRBV13 and TRBJ2-1; 7 bases match TRBD2. The CDR3 is 17 amino acids. Looked up from germline, CDR1 is PRHDT and CDR2 is FYEKMQ (reference sequence). V lost 1 base to trimming and J lost 1 base; unmatched junction nucleotides: 7.

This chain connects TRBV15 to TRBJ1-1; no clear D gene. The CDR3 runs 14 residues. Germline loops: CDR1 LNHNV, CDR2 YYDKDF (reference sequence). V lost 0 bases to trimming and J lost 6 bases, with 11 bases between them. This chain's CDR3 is CATSRDRGGSEAFF. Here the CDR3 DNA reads TGTGCCACCAGCAGAGATCGAGGAGGGTCTGAAGCTTTCTTT.

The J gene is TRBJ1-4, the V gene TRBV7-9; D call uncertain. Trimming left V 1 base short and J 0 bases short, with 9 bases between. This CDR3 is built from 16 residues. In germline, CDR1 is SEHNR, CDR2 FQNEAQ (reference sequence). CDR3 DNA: TGTGCCAGCAGCTTAGGTTCGGTTCCAACTAATGAAAAACTGTTTTTT. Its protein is CASSLGSVPTNEKLFF.

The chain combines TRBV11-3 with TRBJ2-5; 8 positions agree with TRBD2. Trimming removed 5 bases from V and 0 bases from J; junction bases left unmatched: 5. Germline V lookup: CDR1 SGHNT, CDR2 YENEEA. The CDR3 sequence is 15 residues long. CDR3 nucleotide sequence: TGTGCCAGCAGCCCAGCGGGGGCGTACCAAGAGACCCAGTACTTC. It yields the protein CASSPAGAYQETQYF.

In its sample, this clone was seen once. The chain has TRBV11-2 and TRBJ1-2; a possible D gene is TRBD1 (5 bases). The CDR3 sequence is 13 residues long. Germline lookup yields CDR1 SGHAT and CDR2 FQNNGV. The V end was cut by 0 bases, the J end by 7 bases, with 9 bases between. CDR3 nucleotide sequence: TGTGCCAGCAGCTTAGATCGGGGGGTTGGCTACACCTTC. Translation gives CASSLDRGVGYTF.

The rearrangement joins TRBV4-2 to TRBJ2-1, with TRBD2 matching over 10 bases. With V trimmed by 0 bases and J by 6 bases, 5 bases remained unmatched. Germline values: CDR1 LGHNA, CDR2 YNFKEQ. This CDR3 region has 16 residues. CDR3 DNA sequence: TGTGCCAGCAGCCAAGAGGTCAGCGGGAGGGCCAATGAGCAGTTCTTC. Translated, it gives CASSQEVSGRANEQFF.